This entry features one T cell receptor (beta chain) sequence. This clone was observed a single time. Its recognized antigen is unknown. Per-base qualities were not stored, and no clone one base away is much larger. This entry is derived from a study of T cells in localized non-small cell lung cancer (dated by TCRdb to 2018 to 2021). Study-wide context: The study examined T cell repertoires in a few hundred patients with early-stage NSCLC and compared tumors with uninvolved tumor-adjacent lungs. The cohort consisted of a few hundred treatment-naive NSCLC patients whose localized lung tumors had been resected. A mean age of roughly 64 years was recorded for the NSCLC patients, of whom 120 to 150 were male and 100 to 110 were female.

Points the paper makes about the study in general: Multi-region tumor sequencing was not performed, so intratumor heterogeneity could not be excluded. Because of the exploratory design, TCR variables were selected using unadjusted p-values without false-discovery rate correction. Longer overall survival was associated with higher blood T cell density, whereas shorter survival was associated with higher adjacent-lung clonality. A median of around 57 of the top 100 tumor clones were detected in paired uninvolved adjacent lung, and 28 of these tumor clones were also found among the top 100 clones of the paired uninvolved adjacent lung. The highest T cell clonality was observed in uninvolved tumor-adjacent lung, where clonality exceeded that of tumor, suggesting that antigenic responses were more focused in uninvolved tumor-adjacent lung.

TCR beta CDR3 regions were sequenced from DNA using the immunoSEQ Assay. The study's own analysis went as follows. T cell density was computed as TCR beta template counts normalized to usable DNA estimated by amplifying housekeeping genes. Richness was estimated using the preseqR package, with extrapolation to 400,000 templates for PBMC samples and to 120,000 templates for tissue samples. Clonality was defined by subtracting Pielou's evenness from one. Tissue-enriched TCRs were identified by differential abundance testing using productive amino-acid clonotypes, minimum total count 5 and alpha 0.1. Repertoire overlap between compartments was quantified with the Jaccard Index and Morisita Overlap Index. TCR beta CDR3s were clustered by GLIPH together with public tetramer-defined viral CDR3s, and at least three viral sequences plus V-gene enrichment were required for viral motifs. TCRdb provides this immuneACCESS table in a form limited to in-frame rearrangements. Some clones are lacking; in checked studies, under half of them reflect an unresolved V gene, and why the rest are absent is not known. Clone size and the V and J calls come from that table; the DNA yielded D and trimming. A total of about 36,000 clones appear in this sample, about 92% of them only once. The ten largest clonotypes hold 7.1% of the sample.

As encoded in the germline V gene, CDR1 is MDHEN while CDR2 is SYDVKM. The CDR3, cysteine through phenylalanine, is 14 amino acids long. CDR3 DNA is the only sequence kept; it has 42 bases, read in frame from the first base. V loses 5 bases, J loses 3 bases, and the germline ends lie 11 bases apart. At diagnosis, peripheral blood, uninvolved tumor-adjacent lung and tumor were collected and stored as a combination of fresh-frozen and FFPE material. Blood samples were analyzed as peripheral blood mononuclear cells for TCR repertoire profiling. Sequenced material: peripheral blood, taken before any cancer treatment. Recombination linked TRBV28 to TRBJ1-3; the D gene remains uncertain. This TCR derives from a female donor over 55 with stage I lung adenocarcinoma. The CDR3 protein: CASSRAGDGNTIYF. The bases read TGTGCCAGCAGTCGGGCCGGGGATGGAAACACCATATATTTT.